This T cell receptor beta chain is drawn from a study of T-cell reconstitution after alpha-beta-depleted transplantation in children (TCRdb year 2016). Regarding the study in general: Using TCR repertoire profiling, the study followed T-cell immune reconstitution in a quantitative way in children after TCRalphabeta/CD19-depleted allogeneic hematopoietic cell transplantation. The study at large found these results: Over the following months the frequencies of hyperexpanded clones went down, and after one year T-cell counts and TCRbeta diversity were mostly credited to newly produced T cells. In some patients, the high TCRbeta diversity seen at day 60 was put down to recipient T cells and intrathymic progenitors that had survived conditioning. Apparently early alphabetaT-cell count recovery about two months after transplant reportedly relied on only several hundred rapidly expanded clones derived from non-depleted graft cells.

The CDR3 runs 11 residues from the cysteine to the phenylalanine. Only CDR3 DNA is held: 33 bases, read in frame from base 1. The CDR1 and CDR2 encoded by the germline V gene are SNHLY and FYNNEI. A distance of 4 bases separates the germline ends of V and J, which lose 3 bases and 8 bases respectively. This clonotype was seen more than once but under ten times. No antigen is known for it. Base quality data are lacking; no much larger clone is found one base away. Library preparation was by PCR. Instrument used: Illumina HiSeq 2500. Molecular barcoding was employed in the preparation of TCR libraries, with unique molecular identifiers being used to normalize TCRbeta repertoire quantification. The public reads were quality trimmed at Q25 with fastp and then assembled into clones with MiXCR by TCRdb, keeping productive beta chains. Here each entry gathers all rows of one CDR3 protein and keeps the most common genes and DNA. Present in this sample are around 450,000 distinct CDR3 sequences, around 15% of which were seen just once. Under 30% of the sample is held by the ten biggest clonotypes.

The treatment or condition label corresponds to: allogeneic hematopoietic cell transplantation with graft depleted of TCRalphabeta T cells and CD19 B cells. The children who served as transplant recipients had been given grafts of TCRalphabeta/CD19-depleted allogeneic hematopoietic cells. Here the chain combines TRBV2 and TRBJ2-2, with the D gene not clear enough to name. The sequencing here drew on PBMCs, mostly from graft donor cells, taken 360 days after TCRalphabeta/CD19-depleted stem cell transplant. The TCR comes from a boy in the first two years of life who had a stem cell transplant for Wiskott-Aldrich syndrome, so the T cells may come from the graft donor. The CDR3 corresponds to CASSENGELFF. The nucleotides read TGTGCCAGCAGTGAGAATGGGGAGCTGTTTTTT.